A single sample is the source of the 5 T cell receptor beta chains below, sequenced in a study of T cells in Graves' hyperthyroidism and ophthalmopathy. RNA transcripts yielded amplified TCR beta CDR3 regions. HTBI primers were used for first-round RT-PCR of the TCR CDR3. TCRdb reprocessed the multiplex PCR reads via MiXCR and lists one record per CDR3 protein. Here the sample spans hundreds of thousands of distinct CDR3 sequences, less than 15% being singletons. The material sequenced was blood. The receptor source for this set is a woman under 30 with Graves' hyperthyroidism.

The CDR3 region is CAISVGSGFADTQYF. In DNA form, the CDR3 reads TGTGCCATCAGTGTAGGAAGCGGGTTCGCAGATACGCAGTATTTT. This chain links TRBV10-3 with TRBJ2-3; the D gene is possibly TRBD2 (6 bases). Germline loops: CDR1 ENHRY, CDR2 SYGVKD. CDR3 length: 15 residues. V was trimmed by 4 bases and J by 4 bases, leaving 15 bases between them.

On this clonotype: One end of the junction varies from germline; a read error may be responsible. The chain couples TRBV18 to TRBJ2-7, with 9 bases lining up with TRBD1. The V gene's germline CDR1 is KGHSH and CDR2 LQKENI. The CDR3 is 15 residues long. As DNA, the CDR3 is TGTGCCAGCTCAGTTGGGACAGGGCAGAGGTACGAGCAGCACTTC. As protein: CASSVGTGQRYEQHF. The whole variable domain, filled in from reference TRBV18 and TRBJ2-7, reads NAGVMQNPRHLVRRRGQEARLRCSPMKGHSHVYWYRQLPEEGLKFMVYLQKENIIDESGMPKERFSAEFPKEGPSILRIQQVVRGDSAAYFCASSVGTGQRYEQHFGPGTRLTVT.

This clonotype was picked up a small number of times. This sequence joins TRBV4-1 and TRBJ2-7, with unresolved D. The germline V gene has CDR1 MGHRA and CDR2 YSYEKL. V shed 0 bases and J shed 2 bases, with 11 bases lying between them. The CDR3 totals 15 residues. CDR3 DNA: TGCGCCAGCAGCCAAGATACGTCAGACGCCTACGAGCAGTACTTC. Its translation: CASSQDTSDAYEQYF.

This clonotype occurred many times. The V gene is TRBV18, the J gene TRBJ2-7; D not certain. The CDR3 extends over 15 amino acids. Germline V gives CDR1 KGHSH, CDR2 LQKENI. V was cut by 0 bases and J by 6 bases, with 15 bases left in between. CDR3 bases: TGTGCCAGCTCACCACCGGGCCGTGGAAGTGGCGAGCAGTACTTC. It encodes CASSPPGRGSGEQYF.

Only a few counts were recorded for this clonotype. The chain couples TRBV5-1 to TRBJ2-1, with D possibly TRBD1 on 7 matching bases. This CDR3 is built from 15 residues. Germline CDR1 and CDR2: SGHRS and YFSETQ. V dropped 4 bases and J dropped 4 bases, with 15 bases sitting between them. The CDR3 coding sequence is TGCGCCAGCAGCCGCGGGACAGAAATTTACAATGAGCAGTTCTTC. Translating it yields CASSRGTEIYNEQFF.